Listed here are 29 T cell receptor beta chains from one sample, sequenced in a study of cytomegalovirus exposure and HLA in healthy donors. 13 Jbeta primers and 60 Vbeta primers were used for the PCR. Data came from immunoSEQ multiplex PCR; TCRdb stores just in-frame clones and leaves some out. In the table there are 68,000 or so clones, about 81% of which are singletons. The sample consisted of PBMCs. Receptors were obtained from a human donor in good health.

V is TRBV7-9 and J is TRBJ2-3; a weak D match, TRBD1 (6 bases). V gave up 5 bases and J gave up 0 bases, with 12 bases separating them. Germline V gene sequence: CDR1 SEHNR, CDR2 FQNEAQ (reference sequence). CDR3 length: 15 residues. CDR3 DNA sequence: TGTGCCAGCAGCGAACAGGGTTCTAGCACAGATACGCAGTATTTT. As protein: CASSEQGSSTDTQYF. Using reference TRBV7-9 and TRBJ2-3 for the parts outside the CDR3, the full variable domain is DTGVSQNPRHKITKRGQNVTFRCDPISEHNRLYWYRQTLGQGPEFLTYFQNEAQLEKSRLLSDRFSAERPKGSFSTLEIQRTEQGDSAMYLCASSEQGSSTDTQYFGPGTRLTVL.

This chain's CDR3 is CASSQVAGQPQHF. DNA of the CDR3: TGCGCCAGCAGCCAAGTAGCGGGTCAGCCCCAGCATTTT. The rearrangement joins TRBV4-3 to TRBJ1-5; D gene unclear. In germline, CDR1 is LGHNA, CDR2 YSLEER. The CDR3 is 13 amino acids. The germline V and J ends were trimmed by 1 base and 6 bases, with 7 bases remaining between them.

The CDR3 protein is CASSATGGGNYGYTF. DNA of the CDR3: TGTGCCAGTAGTGCTACAGGGGGCGGAAACTATGGCTACACCTTC. The gene calls are TRBV19 and TRBJ1-2; 9 bases agree with TRBD1. The CDR3 has 15 residues. V lost 5 bases, J lost 2 bases, and 6 bases stayed unmatched. From germline, CDR1 is LNHDA and CDR2 SQIVND (reference sequence). The full variable domain, its missing parts supplied by reference TRBV19 and TRBJ1-2, is DGGITQSPKYLFRKEGQNVTLSCEQNLNHDAMYWYRQDPGQGLRLIYYSQIVNDFQKGDIAEGYSVSREKKESFPLTVTSAQKNPTAFYLCASSATGGGNYGYTFGSGTRLTVV.

The chain combines TRBV7-9 with TRBJ2-7, with 9 bases matching TRBD2. The trim removed 4 bases at V and 7 bases at J, leaving 8 bases unmatched. Germline values: CDR1 SEHNR, CDR2 FQNEAQ (reference sequence). CDR3 length: 14 amino acids. CDR3 DNA: TGTGCCAGCAGCTCCTTAGCGGGGGCGGGGGAGCAGTACTTC. Residues: CASSSLAGAGEQYF.

As regards this clone: The junction and the germline gene differ at one end; a read error may be behind it. The V call is TRBV6-6, the J call TRBJ2-7, with D possibly being TRBD1 (6 bases). This CDR3 has 13 residues. CDR1 is MNHNY and CDR2 is SVGAGI in the germline V gene (reference sequence). In nucleotides, the CDR3 is TGTGCCAGCAGTTACCGCGAAGTTGACAGGTCGAACTTC. Residues: CASSYREVDRSNF.

The table lists this clone with a count of one. This sequence joins TRBV5-1 and TRBJ2-5; TRBD1 aligns across 7 bases. Trimming at V came to 4 bases and at J to 5 bases, leaving 11 bases not matched to a gene. Germline V gene sequence: CDR1 SGHRS, CDR2 YFSETQ. The CDR3 is 15 amino acids. CDR3 nucleotides: TGCGCCAGCAGCCCTGGAGAAGGGGGCATGGAGACCCAGTACTTC. This encodes CASSPGEGGMETQYF. Complete variable domain (other parts from reference TRBV5-1 and TRBJ2-5): KAGVTQTPRYLIKTRGQQVTLSCSPISGHRSVSWYQQTPGQGLQFLFEYFSETQRNKGNFPGRFSGRQFSNSRSEMNVSTLELGDSALYLCASSPGEGGMETQYFGPGTRLLVL.

The chain links TRBV4-1 to TRBJ1-5, with 8 nucleotides matching TRBD1. CDR3 length equals 17 residues. In germline, CDR1 is MGHRA, CDR2 YSYEKL. The V gene end was trimmed by 6 bases and the J gene end by 1 base; junction bases not matched to a gene: 11. The DNA of the CDR3 is TGCGCCAGCAGTTCCGACAGGGGAGGTGAAAGCAATCAGCCCCAGCATTTT. Amino acid sequence: CASSSDRGGESNQPQHF.

This clone was counted only a few times. The chain uses TRBV2 and TRBJ1-2; 7 bases map to TRBD1. The CDR3 runs 15 residues. Germline V gene data show CDR1 as SNHLY and CDR2 as FYNNEI. V lost 3 bases and J lost 2; bases outside the gene matches: 6. CDR3 loop: CASSEGWGQNYGYTF. DNA of the CDR3: TGTGCCAGCAGTGAGGGGTGGGGACAGAACTATGGCTACACCTTC.

This clone appeared a single time. The J gene is TRBJ2-5, the V gene TRBV7-2; perhaps TRBD2 as D (5 bases). Germline V gene data show CDR1 as SGHTA and CDR2 as FQGNSA. CDR3 length equals 13 residues. V was clipped by 2 bases and J by 5 bases, with 9 bases between them. The CDR3, as DNA: TGTGCCAGCAGCTTAAGAGGGTTGGAGACCCAGTACTTC. The encoded protein is CASSLRGLETQYF.

The chain couples TRBV5-1 to TRBJ1-2, with TRBD1 identical over 10 bases. V lost 4 bases and J lost 6; bases outside the gene matches: 6. The CDR3 covers 14 residues. CDR1 is SGHRS and CDR2 is YFSETQ in the germline V gene. CDR3 loop: CASSESGTGDGYTF. Here the CDR3 DNA reads TGCGCCAGCAGCGAATCCGGGACAGGGGATGGCTACACCTTC. Supplemented by reference TRBV5-1 and TRBJ1-2, the full variable domain reads KAGVTQTPRYLIKTRGQQVTLSCSPISGHRSVSWYQQTPGQGLQFLFEYFSETQRNKGNFPGRFSGRQFSNSRSEMNVSTLELGDSALYLCASSESGTGDGYTFGSGTRLTVV.

The V call is TRBV6-5, the J call TRBJ2-5; 7 bases match TRBD1. V was clipped by 5 bases and J by 2 bases; unmatched bases: 8. The CDR3 spans 15 residues. CDR1 and CDR2 (germline): MNHEY, SVGAGI. Here the CDR3 reads CASSINPRGQETQYF. Written as DNA, the CDR3 is TGTGCCAGCAGTATAAACCCCAGGGGGCAAGAGACCCAGTACTTC.

V and J are TRBV5-6 and TRBJ2-7, with TRBD1 identical over 7 bases. The CDR3 is 15 residues long. Germline values: CDR1 SGHDT, CDR2 YYEEEE. The V gene end was trimmed by 4 bases and the J gene end by 4 bases; junction bases not matched to a gene: 11. The CDR3 is CASSPPGQFTYEQYF. The CDR3 DNA reads TGTGCCAGCAGCCCACCGGGACAGTTTACATACGAGCAGTACTTC.

This rearrangement joins TRBV7-6 to TRBJ2-5; possible D gene TRBD1, 6 bases. This CDR3 is built from 18 residues. V gave up 1 base and J gave up 1 base, with 19 bases separating them. Germline V gene sequence: CDR1 SGHVS, CDR2 FNYEAQ. CDR3 sequence reads: CASSLGQGWATGQETQYF. For the CDR3, the DNA is TGTGCCAGCAGCTTAGGCCAGGGGTGGGCAACTGGCCAAGAGACCCAGTACTTC.

The genes are TRBV5-5 and TRBJ1-5; weak D call: TRBD1 (6 bases). Between the trimmed V and J ends, which lost 3 bases and 7 bases, there was a span of 17 bases. In germline, CDR1 is SGHKS, CDR2 YYEKEE (reference sequence). This CDR3 comprises 15 residues. CDR3 in DNA: TGTGCCAGCAGCTGGGAACCACAGGGAAGGCAGCCCCAGCATTTT. It specifies CASSWEPQGRQPQHF.

The chain links TRBV7-6 to TRBJ1-5; tentatively, D is TRBD1 (6 bases). V lost 7 bases to trimming and J lost 7 bases, with 20 bases between them. Germline CDR1 and CDR2: SGHVS and FNYEAQ. The CDR3 consists of 15 residues. The CDR3 is CASTTARGKRQPQHF. The CDR3 nucleotides are TGTGCCAGCACCACAGCCAGGGGTAAACGCCAGCCCCAGCATTTT.

The CDR3 is CASSAVWGQGEKLFF. As DNA, the CDR3 is TGTGCCAGCAGTGCTGTATGGGGGCAGGGGGAAAAACTGTTTTTT. V usage is TRBV6-1 and J usage is TRBJ1-4; the D gene is possibly TRBD1 (6 bases). Per the germline V gene, CDR1 is MNHNS and CDR2 is SASEGT. V shed 4 bases and J shed 8 bases, with 17 bases lying between them. CDR3 length equals 15 residues.

The V call is TRBV9, the J call TRBJ2-3; D is uncertain. Germline lookup yields CDR1 SGDLS and CDR2 YYNGEE. Trimming shortened V by 6 bases and J by 3 bases, and 8 bases separated the two germline ends. This CDR3 has 12 residues. CDR3 bases: TGTGCCAGCACCGCAGCGACAGATACGCAGTATTTT. Translation: CASTAATDTQYF.

The count of this clone is one. The chain's CDR3 is CASSLSRTGTGGNSPLHF. CDR3 DNA: TGTGCCAGCAGTTTATCGAGGACCGGGACAGGGGGTAATTCACCCCTCCACTTT. The chain joins TRBV27 to TRBJ1-6; 11 bases line up with TRBD1. The CDR3 consists of 18 residues. Germline V lookup: CDR1 MNHEY, CDR2 SMNVEV (reference sequence). Losses at the gene ends were 0 bases for V and 6 bases for J; bases not matched to a gene: 7.

Of note for this clone: This CDR3 fails to terminate in the conserved phenylalanine or tryptophan, so it likely reflects a read error. The genes are TRBV7-3 and TRBJ1-1; D is unclear. CDR3 length equals 15 residues. Germline assignment: CDR1 SGHTA and CDR2 FQGTGA. Trimming pared 0 bases from V and 2 bases from J, leaving 10 bases between. This CDR3 is CASSLTPGRNTEAFS. The CDR3 coding sequence is TGTGCCAGCAGCTTAACTCCCGGGAGAAACACTGAAGCTTTCTCT.

The chain employs TRBV28 and TRBJ2-2, with 7 bases fitting TRBD1. V lost 7 bases, J lost 6 bases, and 5 bases stayed unmatched. CDR3 length: 13 residues. Germline CDR1 reads MDHEN; CDR2 reads SYDVKM. This CDR3 reads CASNPTGAGELFF. DNA for the CDR3: TGTGCCAGCAATCCAACAGGGGCCGGGGAGCTGTTTTTT.

The chain has TRBV7-2 and TRBJ1-2; D may be TRBD1 (6 bases). CDR1 and CDR2 from the germline V gene are SGHTA and FQGNSA. This CDR3 has 15 amino acids. Trimming stripped 5 bases from V and 5 bases from J, with 18 bases between. The CDR3 bases are TGTGCCAGCAGCCCGGGGGGAGACAGGATTTATGGCTACACCTTC. Its translation is CASSPGGDRIYGYTF.

The chain employs TRBV18 and TRBJ1-1; the D is unclear. Germline-derived CDR1 and CDR2 are KGHSH and LQKENI. The CDR3 loop spans 14 amino acids. V was clipped by 6 bases and J by 0 bases, with 11 bases between them. The CDR3 DNA is TGTGCCAGCTCCGGTCTTACGGTGAACACTGAAGCTTTCTTT. Translating gives CASSGLTVNTEAFF.

Here the CDR3 reads CASSESGSMNEQFF. DNA of the CDR3: TGCGCCAGCAGTGAATCGGGTAGTATGAATGAGCAGTTCTTC. The rearrangement joins TRBV10-1 to TRBJ2-1; no definite D call. The CDR3 runs 14 residues. V dropped 3 bases and J dropped 7 bases, with 13 bases sitting between them. CDR1 and CDR2 (germline): WNHNN, SYGVQD (reference sequence).

This clone was observed once. The gene calls are TRBV5-1 and TRBJ1-5, with a tentative D call TRBD1 (6 bases). V lost 1 base to trimming and J lost 1 base, with 21 bases between them. From germline, CDR1 is SGHRS and CDR2 YFSETQ. The CDR3 runs 19 residues. The CDR3 spells CASSLRVRGFGLSNQPQHF. For the CDR3, the DNA is TGCGCCAGCAGCTTGAGAGTCAGGGGTTTTGGTTTGAGCAATCAGCCCCAGCATTTT.

This chain joins TRBV5-4 and TRBJ2-7; 9 nucleotides match TRBD1. V dropped 5 bases and J dropped 4; count of bases not matched to a gene: 13. The CDR3 extends over 16 amino acids. Germline lookup yields CDR1 SGHNT and CDR2 YYREEE (reference sequence). The CDR3 reads CASSRPGTGSLYEQYF. The CDR3 region has the DNA TGTGCCAGCAGTCGTCCCGGGACAGGGAGCTTGTACGAGCAGTACTTC.

The rearrangement uses TRBV5-4 and TRBJ2-2, with TRBD2 identical over 8 bases. CDR1 and CDR2 (germline): SGHNT, YYREEE (reference sequence). The CDR3 loop spans 13 amino acids. V was clipped by 6 bases and J by 5 bases; unmatched bases: 3. The CDR3 region has the DNA TGTGCCAGCACGGTAGCGGGGACCGGGGAGCTGTTTTTT. Encoded protein: CASTVAGTGELFF.

This clone has more than one count but fewer than ten. The J gene is TRBJ2-3, the V gene TRBV2, with D possibly matching TRBD1 (5 bases). Germline values: CDR1 SNHLY, CDR2 FYNNEI. The CDR3 covers 13 residues. Trimming shortened V by 3 bases and J by 3 bases, and 7 bases separated the two germline ends. In nucleotides, the CDR3 is TGTGCCAGCAGTGATGCAGGGACAGATACGCAGTATTTT. This codes for CASSDAGTDTQYF.

The genes are TRBV28 and TRBJ2-2; 10 bases line up with TRBD1. The CDR3 is 14 residues long. Germline V gives CDR1 MDHEN, CDR2 SYDVKM. J lost 5 bases, V lost 7 bases, and 4 bases had no gene match. The CDR3 loop reads CASIGTGETGELFF. In DNA form, the CDR3 reads TGTGCCAGCATAGGGACAGGGGAAACCGGGGAGCTGTTTTTT.

J is TRBJ2-7 and V is TRBV28; possible D gene TRBD2, 7 bases. Germline CDR1 reads MDHEN; CDR2 reads SYDVKM. V dropped 2 bases and J dropped 5 bases, with 13 bases sitting between them. This CDR3 has 14 residues. DNA of the CDR3: TGTGCCAGCAGTTTAAGAGGGGGGGCAAACGAGCAGTACTTC. It encodes CASSLRGGANEQYF.